These T cell receptor beta chains were read from a single sample in a study of T-cell memory formation after mild COVID-19. From the 5' RACE reads, TCRdb called clonotypes with MiXCR, one entry per CDR3 protein. Of 270,000 or so distinct CDR3 sequences in the sample, more than 15% were seen once. What was sequenced was PBMCs or a T cell subset sorted from them (not recorded which). The receptors shown here come from a man in his late teens or twenties who had mild COVID-19 (a few samples of this study predate the infection). Cell type and time point are not known. Each CDR3 is given with its conserved first and last residue. Fields, in order: clone size, D gene, V gene, J gene, CDR3 DNA, CDR3 protein. A D gene is named only where the DNA matches it firmly. Clone sizes are given selectively: once, few, many, or a class where the clone is expanded.

few	NA	TRBV6-5	TRBJ1-4	TGTGCCAGCAGACGCAAACCTCGGGCCATCTATGAAAAACTGTTTTTT	CASRRKPRAIYEKLFF
few	NA	TRBV20-1	TRBJ2-7	TGCAGTGCTAGGGTCGGGGGTCTCTCCTACGAGCAGTACTTC	CSARVGGLSYEQYF
NA	TRBD2	TRBV9	TRBJ2-3	TGTGCCAGCAGCCTTAGCGGGGGGGAGTTAGATACGCAGTATTTT	CASSLSGGELDTQYF
NA	NA	TRBV5-1	TRBJ1-1	TGCGCCAGCAGCTTGTGGTCAGGGAAGGGGACTGAAGCTTTCTTT	CASSLWSGKGTEAFF
few	NA	TRBV28	TRBJ2-2	TGTGCCAGCACCCCAGGTGGCACCGGGGAGCTGTTTTTT	CASTPGGTGELFF
few	NA	TRBV7-9	TRBJ2-1	TGTGCCAGCGGTTGGCTCTCGGGGATCGATGAGCAGTTCTTC	CASGWLSGIDEQFF
NA	TRBD1	TRBV10-3	TRBJ2-2	TGTGCCATCAGTGCCCGCTTGGCGGGACAGGGTAGGACCGGGGAGCTGTTTTTT	CAISARLAGQGRTGELFF
NA	NA	TRBV5-4	TRBJ1-5	TGTGCCAGCAGCTTGGAAAAGGGCATAGGTCAGCCCCAGCATTTT	CASSLEKGIGQPQHF
NA	NA	TRBV10-2	TRBJ1-1	TGCGCCAGCAGTGAGTCGCAGGGGACATTCGGCGGGACTGAAGCTTTCTTT	CASSESQGTFGGTEAFF
NA	TRBD1	TRBV6-5	TRBJ1-6	TGTGCCAGCAGCAACGACAGGGGGGAACGCTCACCCCTCCACTTT	CASSNDRGERSPLHF
NA	NA	TRBV7-7	TRBJ1-4	TGTGCTAGCAGCTTGTCCGTGGGAAGGGATGAAAAACTGTTTTTT	CASSLSVGRDEKLFF
NA	TRBD1	TRBV7-2	TRBJ1-1	TGTGCCAGCAGCTTACAAGGACAGGTCGTCACTGAAGCTTTCTTT	CASSLQGQVVTEAFF
NA	NA	TRBV18	TRBJ1-1	TGTGCCAGCTCACCCGGATGGACTGAAGCTTTCTTT	CASSPGWTEAFF
NA	NA	TRBV7-3	TRBJ2-3	TGTGCCAGCAGCTGGAGGGAAGGGGGAGATACGCAGTATTTT	CASSWREGGDTQYF
few	TRBD2	TRBV3-1	TRBJ2-3	TGTGCCAGCAGCCGCCGGACTAGCGGGGATTTCACAGATACGCAGTATTTT	CASSRRTSGDFTDTQYF
NA	NA	TRBV7-2	TRBJ2-7	TGTGCCAGCAGCTTCGTGGGAGCTTACGAGCAGTACTTC	CASSFVGAYEQYF
few	TRBD2	TRBV27	TRBJ2-1	TGTGCCAGCAGTTTTGGCGGGAGCTACAATGAGCAGTTCTTC	CASSFGGSYNEQFF
NA	TRBD1	TRBV5-1	TRBJ2-3	TGCGCCAGCAGCTTGTTGGGGGACAGGGACACAGATACGCAGTATTTT	CASSLLGDRDTDTQYF
few	NA	TRBV9	TRBJ2-5	TGTGCCAGCAGCGTAATGGGGCAGTGGGAGACCCAGTACTTC	CASSVMGQWETQYF
few	NA	TRBV4-3	TRBJ1-6	TGCGCCAGCAGCTCGACGAGGCTGCGGTCACCCCTCCACTTT	CASSSTRLRSPLHF
few	NA	TRBV9	TRBJ1-1	TGTGCCAGCAGCGATTCGGGCAGCGTGAACACTGAAGCTTTCTTT	CASSDSGSVNTEAFF
few	TRBD1	TRBV6-6	TRBJ1-6	TGTGCCTCGATCACAGGGGAAGGGTCACCCCTCCACTTT	CASITGEGSPLHF
many	NA	TRBV2	TRBJ2-1	TGTGCTATGATTGCCGGGTCTCTTAACAACAATGAGCAGTTCTTC	CAMIAGSLNNNEQFF
NA	NA	TRBV27	TRBJ1-2	TGTGCCAGCAGTTTATCGATAAACTTAAACTATGGCTACACCTTC	CASSLSINLNYGYTF
once	NA	TRBV3-1	TRBJ2-7	TGTGCCAGCAGCCGATTAGGGGGGGGCTTGTACGAGCAGTACTTC	CASSRLGGGLYEQYF
many	NA	TRBV5-1	TRBJ2-2	TGTGCCAGTAGTCCGGGGGGCAGCACCGGGGAGCTGTTTTTT	CASSPGGSTGELFF
NA	NA	TRBV7-8	TRBJ1-1	TGTGCCAGCAGCCCCTTTGCTTTAGGGACTGAAGCTTTCTTT	CASSPFALGTEAFF
few	TRBD2	TRBV20-1	TRBJ2-3	TGCAGTGCTAGAGGGCTAGCGGGGGGCCTGGATACGCAGTATTTT	CSARGLAGGLDTQYF
NA	TRBD2	TRBV10-2	TRBJ2-7	TGCGCCAGCAGTGGACTAGCGGTGGTGGTTTTCTACGAGCAGTACTTC	CASSGLAVVVFYEQYF
NA	NA	TRBV7-8	TRBJ2-3	TGTGCCAGCAGCCCGAAGGAGGGCGGAACGTACACAGATACGCAGTATTTT	CASSPKEGGTYTDTQYF
NA	TRBD1	TRBV5-1	TRBJ1-4	TGCGCCAGCAGCCCGGACAGGGTCGGAGCTACTAATGAAAAACTGTTTTTT	CASSPDRVGATNEKLFF
NA	NA	TRBV7-2	TRBJ1-2	TGTGCCAGCAGCTTAGCTCCAGTTGTTTATGGCTACACCTTC	CASSLAPVVYGYTF
NA	NA	TRBV4-2	TRBJ2-7	TGTGCCAGCAGCCGTGCCTTGGACATCCAGACCTACGAGCAGTACTTC	CASSRALDIQTYEQYF
few	TRBD1	TRBV20-1	TRBJ1-5	TGCAGTGCTGGGACAGGGGATAGTCAGCCCCAGCATTTT	CSAGTGDSQPQHF
NA	NA	TRBV19	TRBJ2-1	TGTGCCACCTCGGGTTACTCCTACAATGAGCAGTTCTTC	CATSGYSYNEQFF